Below, 22 T cell receptor beta chains from the same sample are listed, as sequenced in a study of blood T cell repertoires in COVID-19. Here immunoSEQ multiplex PCR was the method, and the copy in TCRdb shows in-frame clones only, minus some. The table has just over 650,000 clones, just under 90% seen once; the top ten hold 0.2% to 0.3%. Sequencing was done on a sample of peripheral blood. Every receptor here comes from a woman between 18 and 29 years old with acute or convalescent COVID-19.

The J gene is TRBJ1-2, the V gene TRBV29-1; 9 nucleotides align to TRBD1. The CDR3 covers 15 residues. The V and J ends lost 6 bases and 2 bases, in that order; junction bases with no gene match: 10. Germline V gene lookup returns CDR1 SQVTM and CDR2 ANQGSEA. DNA for the CDR3: TGCAGCGTACGCGACAGGGGGTATTGGAACTATGGCTACACCTTC. Its translation: CSVRDRGYWNYGYTF. The variable domain in full, completed from reference TRBV29-1 and TRBJ1-2, reads SAVISQKPSRDICQRGTSLTIQCQVDSQVTMMFWYRQQPGQSLTLIATANQGSEATYESGFVIDKFPISRPNLTFSTLTVSNMSPEDSSIYLCSVRDRGYWNYGYTFGSGTRLTVV.

The genes are TRBV29-1 and TRBJ2-7; 9 bases fit TRBD1. The CDR3 is 14 amino acids. The germline gives CDR1 SQVTM, CDR2 ANQGSEA. V was clipped by 6 bases and J by 4 bases; unmatched bases: 10. Written as DNA, the CDR3 is TGCAGCGTAGTCCCGGGACAGGGTCTGTACGAGCAGTACTTC. Its protein is CSVVPGQGLYEQYF.

The J gene is TRBJ2-7, the V gene TRBV13, with 9 bases identical to TRBD2. The germline CDR1 and CDR2 sequences are PRHDT and FYEKMQ (reference sequence). J gave up 5 bases and V 4 bases, and 9 bases lay outside the gene matches. The CDR3 contains 15 residues. As DNA, the CDR3 is TGTGCCAGCAGCTCCGCGGGGGGGAATCTGGACGAGCAGTACTTC. As protein: CASSSAGGNLDEQYF. The variable domain in full, with the rest retrieved from reference TRBV13 and TRBJ2-7, is AAGVIQSPRHLIKEKRETATLKCYPIPRHDTVYWYQQGPGQDPQFLISFYEKMQSDKGSIPDRFSAQQFSDYHSELNMSSLELGDSALYFCASSSAGGNLDEQYFGPGTRLTVT.

This rearrangement joins TRBV21-1 to TRBJ1-1. TRBV21-1 is a pseudogene locus. The CDR3 length is 15 residues. CDR3 in DNA: TGTGCCAGCACCGAACCGGGGTCTGAGAACACTGAAGCTTTCTTT. Translated, it gives CASTEPGSENTEAFF.

A remark on this clone: One end of the junction varies from germline; a read error may be responsible. This rearrangement joins TRBV14 to TRBJ1-1; D remains unclear. The CDR3 has 13 amino acids. CDR1 is SGHDN, CDR2 FVKESK, per germline. The CDR3 DNA sequence: TGTGCCAGCAGCCAAGAGCGGAACCCTGAAGCTTTCTTT. This gives the protein CASSQERNPEAFF.

V and J are TRBV11-3 and TRBJ1-1, with D perhaps matching TRBD1 (5 bases). This CDR3 is 14 amino acids long. Trimming shortened V by 4 bases and J by 5 bases, and 14 bases separated the two germline ends. CDR1 is SGHNT, CDR2 YENEEA, per germline. The CDR3 here is CASSSGGDGTEAFF. The CDR3 DNA sequence: TGTGCCAGCAGCTCGGGAGGGGATGGAACTGAAGCTTTCTTT.

This clone appeared a few times. The identical CDR3 is also encoded by other nucleotide sequences in the sample. The chain couples TRBV5-1 to TRBJ1-2; maybe TRBD1 (5 bases). Germline CDR1 SGHRS, CDR2 YFSETQ. The CDR3 loop spans 12 amino acids. Trimming pared 0 bases from V and 7 bases from J, leaving 7 bases between. The CDR3 sequence is CASSLGRAGYTF. CDR3 nucleotide sequence: TGCGCCAGCAGCTTGGGCAGGGCTGGCTACACCTTC.

This clone was picked up one time. The chain joins TRBV5-1 to TRBJ2-3, with 9 nucleotides matching TRBD2. Trimming cost V 2 bases and J 4 bases; bases outside gene matches: 8. This CDR3 has 16 residues. In germline, CDR1 is SGHRS, CDR2 YFSETQ. CDR3 residues: CASSLPSGETADTQYF. CDR3 DNA: TGCGCCAGCAGCTTACCTAGCGGGGAGACCGCAGATACGCAGTATTTT.

The gene calls are TRBV4-2 and TRBJ2-7; 8 bases fit TRBD1. Germline trimming cut 4 bases from V and 2 bases from J; bases unmatched to any gene: 4. The germline gives CDR1 LGHNA, CDR2 YNFKEQ. The CDR3 is 14 residues long. CDR3: CASSLSQGAYEQYF. CDR3 DNA: TGTGCCAGCAGCCTATCACAGGGGGCCTACGAGCAGTACTTC.

The J gene is TRBJ1-2, the V gene TRBV29-1; D is possibly TRBD1 (5 bases). The germline gives CDR1 SQVTM, CDR2 ANQGSEA. There are 13 residues in the CDR3. Trimming removed 0 bases at V and 7 bases at J, with 12 bases between. CDR3 in DNA: TGCAGCGTTGAAGATTTCAGGAGGGGTGGCTACACCTTC. Protein product: CSVEDFRRGGYTF.

The V call is TRBV4-3, the J call TRBJ2-3; 8 nucleotides match TRBD2. The CDR3 sequence is 17 residues long. J gave up 1 base and V 0 bases, and 6 bases lay outside the gene matches. In germline, CDR1 is LGHNA, CDR2 YSLEER. The CDR3 DNA follows: TGCGCCAGCAGCCAAGATCGAGGGCGGGGGGGCACAGATACGCAGTATTTT. Its translation is CASSQDRGRGGTDTQYF.

This chain joins TRBV5-6 and TRBJ2-1; maybe TRBD2 (6 bases). V shed 4 bases and J shed 7 bases, with 21 bases lying between them. This CDR3 is 16 amino acids long. From germline, CDR1 is SGHDT and CDR2 YYEEEE. The CDR3 bases are TGTGCCAGCAGCCCCATTGACCAGGAGGGGAGGAATGAGCAGTTCTTC. Residues: CASSPIDQEGRNEQFF.

The rearrangement joins TRBV4-3 to TRBJ1-2; TRBD1 aligns across 11 bases. Trimming removed 0 bases from V and 3 bases from J; junction bases left unmatched: 9. The CDR3 totals 18 residues. Germline-derived CDR1 and CDR2 are LGHNA and YSLEER. CDR3 DNA: TGCGCCAGCAGCCAAGATGGGACAGGGGGGGTAGGTTACTATGGCTACACCTTC. Translated: CASSQDGTGGVGYYGYTF.

A single count supports this clone. This chain links TRBV10-1 with TRBJ2-1, with 8 bases that match TRBD1. V shed 0 bases and J 7 bases; nucleotides not matched to a gene: 14. The CDR3 is made up of 18 amino acids. Germline assignment: CDR1 WNHNN and CDR2 SYGVQD (reference sequence). The CDR3 nucleotides read TGCGCCAGCAGTGAGTCGACGGAAACTCGGGACAGGTTTAATGAGCAGTTCTTC. Translation: CASSESTETRDRFNEQFF.

The V call is TRBV4-3, the J call TRBJ2-3; 8 nucleotides match TRBD2. The CDR3 runs to 16 residues. Looked up from germline, CDR1 is LGHNA and CDR2 is YSLEER. J was trimmed by 1 base and V by 0 bases; bases with no gene match: 3. The CDR3 nucleotides read TGCGCCAGCAGCCAAGATCAGCGGGGGCGCACAGATACGCAGTATTTT. It is translated as CASSQDQRGRTDTQYF.

The V and J genes are TRBV14 and TRBJ1-3; the D is unclear. Germline values: CDR1 SGHDN, CDR2 FVKESK. The CDR3 has 14 amino acids. Trimming left V 0 bases short and J 8 bases short, with 11 bases between. In nucleotides, the CDR3 is TGTGCCAGCAGCCAAGATACCGGTATAGACACCATATATTTT. It codes for CASSQDTGIDTIYF.

V and J are TRBV27 and TRBJ2-3; TRBD1 matches 7 bases. CDR3 length: 14 residues. J was trimmed by 1 base and V by 5 bases; bases with no gene match: 3. The germline gives CDR1 MNHEY, CDR2 SMNVEV (reference sequence). CDR3 sequence (DNA): TGTGCCAGCAGTATTCAGGGGGGCACAGATACGCAGTATTTT. Protein product: CASSIQGGTDTQYF.

The chain carries TRBV9 and TRBJ1-1; no clear D gene. The ends were cut back, 0 bases at V and 4 bases at J, with 4 bases in the middle. The CDR3 is 12 residues long. CDR1 and CDR2 from the germline V gene are SGDLS and YYNGEE. The CDR3 here is CASSVDSTEAFF. CDR3 nucleotides: TGTGCCAGCAGCGTAGACAGCACTGAAGCTTTCTTT.

The chain links TRBV2 to TRBJ1-6; D unclear. The CDR3 is made up of 14 amino acids. Germline V gene sequence: CDR1 SNHLY, CDR2 FYNNEI. V lost 6 bases and J 8 bases, leaving 14 bases between the germline ends. CDR3: CASRIQAWDSPLHF. DNA for the CDR3: TGTGCCAGCAGAATACAAGCGTGGGATTCACCCCTCCACTTT.

The chain employs TRBV28 and TRBJ1-2, with TRBD1 identical over 8 bases. This CDR3 has 14 residues. Germline V gene sequence: CDR1 MDHEN, CDR2 SYDVKM. The trim removed 4 bases at V and 5 bases at J, leaving 6 bases unmatched. CDR3 sequence: CASSSLDREYGYTF. The CDR3 nucleotides are TGTGCCAGCAGTTCTTTGGACAGGGAGTATGGCTACACCTTC.

This sequence joins TRBV6-5 and TRBJ2-7, with TRBD1 matching 7 bases. This CDR3 is built from 13 residues. Trimming at V came to 10 bases and at J to 6 bases, leaving 12 bases not matched to a gene. Germline values: CDR1 MNHEY, CDR2 SVGAGI. The CDR3 DNA reads TGTGCCACCTCAGACAGGGTTGTCTTCGAGCAGTACTTC. This codes for CATSDRVVFEQYF.

The chain couples TRBV5-1 to TRBJ1-2; 7 bases match TRBD1. The CDR3 spans 13 residues. Unmatched junction bases numbered 1, after V lost 2 bases and J lost 3 bases. The V gene's germline CDR1 is SGHRS and CDR2 YFSETQ. This chain's CDR3 is CASSFDRDYGYTF. CDR3 sequence (DNA): TGCGCCAGCAGCTTCGACAGGGACTATGGCTACACCTTC.